The rows below give T cell receptor beta chains drawn from one sample of a study of T cell responses to AZD1222 COVID-19 vaccine. Clones were sequenced by immunoSEQ multiplex PCR, and TCRdb holds only the in-frame ones, with some missing. The profile shows around 53,000 clones, about 86% of them singletons. The sequences come from peripheral blood, collected 28 days after the second AZD1222 dose. These receptors were collected from an adult who received the AZD1222 COVID-19 vaccine. Both conserved end residues are part of each CDR3. The D gene is left open where the match is weak. Size is stated for part of the rows, as once, few or many counts, or as a class when the clone is expanded.

V,length,D,J,size,CDR3,DNA
TRBV6-5,12,NA,TRBJ1-1,NA,CAGGREITEAFF,TGTGCCGGGGGGAGGGAGATCACTGAAGCTTTCTTT
TRBV4-1,16,NA,TRBJ1-6,NA,CASSQDQRIYNSPLHF,TGCGCCAGCAGCCAAGATCAGAGGATTTACAATTCACCCCTCCACTTT
TRBV4-2,17,NA,TRBJ1-3,NA,CASSQEGTSYSGNTIYF,TGTGCCAGCAGCCAAGAGGGGACATCTTACTCTGGAAACACCATATATTTT
TRBV5-1,13,NA,TRBJ2-2,NA,CASRRRGTGELFF,TGCGCCAGCCGAAGGAGGGGTACCGGGGAGCTGTTTTTT
TRBV28,14,NA,TRBJ1-5,NA,CASSRTGSGQPQHF,TGTGCCAGCAGTCGTACAGGCTCGGGTCAGCCCCAGCATTTT
TRBV7-9,14,NA,TRBJ2-1,NA,CASRGTVAPNEQFF,TGTGCCAGCAGAGGAACCGTTGCCCCAAATGAGCAGTTCTTC
TRBV7-9,13,TRBD2,TRBJ2-7,few,CASSRTSGYEQYF,TGTGCCAGCAGCCGGACTAGCGGCTACGAGCAGTACTTC
TRBV2,12,TRBD2,TRBJ2-1,NA,CASNAGGERQFF,TGTGCCAGCAATGCGGGGGGGGAGCGACAGTTCTTC
TRBV27,16,NA,TRBJ2-1,NA,CASRITGSGPYNEQFF,TGTGCCAGCAGAATTACAGGTAGCGGTCCCTACAATGAGCAGTTCTTC
TRBV6-5,14,NA,TRBJ2-1,NA,CASSSPGSYNEQFF,TGTGCCAGCAGTTCCCCAGGGTCCTACAATGAGCAGTTCTTC
TRBV28,16,TRBD2,TRBJ2-1,NA,CASSPAASGSNNEQFF,TGTGCCAGCAGTCCCGCCGCTAGCGGGAGTAACAATGAGCAGTTCTTC
TRBV13,16,NA,TRBJ2-7,NA,CASSLGRGGTAYEQYF,TGTGCCAGCAGCTTAGGCCGGGGCGGGACGGCATACGAGCAGTACTTC
TRBV4-2,16,TRBD1,TRBJ1-2,few,CASSQSPGQGAYGYTF,TGTGCCAGCAGCCAATCTCCGGGACAGGGGGCATATGGCTACACCTTC
TRBV7-2,15,NA,TRBJ1-5,NA,CASSLVMGVGQPQHF,TGTGCCAGCAGCTTAGTAATGGGGGTGGGTCAGCCCCAGCATTTT
TRBV5-1,14,TRBD1,TRBJ1-5,NA,CASSLQGEDQPQHF,TGCGCCAGCAGCTTGCAGGGGGAGGATCAGCCCCAGCATTTT
TRBV5-4,13,NA,TRBJ1-1,NA,CASSLEVATEAFF,TGTGCCAGCAGCTTGGAGGTGGCCACTGAAGCTTTCTTT
TRBV7-9,16,TRBD1,TRBJ1-4,NA,CASSLASGTGRRKLFF,TGTGCCAGCAGCTTAGCGTCCGGGACAGGGCGACGAAAACTGTTTTTT
TRBV6-2/TRBV6-3,20,NA,TRBJ1-5,NA,CASSLTRRGHGLYSNQPQHF,TGTGCCAGCAGTTTAACTCGCAGGGGCCACGGCCTATATAGCAATCAGCCCCAGCATTTT
TRBV5-4,13,NA,TRBJ1-1,NA,CASSSEPNTEAFF,TGTGCCAGCAGCTCCGAACCGAACACTGAAGCTTTCTTT
TRBV5-1,12,NA,TRBJ2-7,NA,CASSLTDYEQYF,TGCGCCAGCAGCTTGACAGACTACGAGCAGTACTTC
TRBV7-9,14,NA,TRBJ1-1,NA,CASSSTRGNTEAFF,TGTGCCAGCAGCTCCACGAGGGGGAACACTGAAGCTTTCTTT
TRBV3-1/TRBV3-2,17,TRBD1,TRBJ1-4,once,CASSQTLPRTGAEKLFF,TGTGCCAGCAGCCAAACCCTACCCCGGACAGGGGCTGAAAAACTGTTTTTT
TRBV7-7,16,TRBD1,TRBJ2-1,NA,CASSPTTGADYNEQFF,TGTGCCAGCAGCCCCACCACAGGGGCCGATTACAATGAGCAGTTCTTC
TRBV5-4,15,NA,TRBJ1-3,NA,CASSLGTPSGNTIYF,TGTGCCAGCAGCTTGGGGACACCCTCTGGAAACACCATATATTTT
TRBV28,14,TRBD2,TRBJ2-7,NA,CASGAGGETYEQYF,TGTGCCAGCGGAGCGGGAGGGGAGACCTACGAGCAGTACTTC
TRBV28,17,TRBD1,TRBJ2-5,NA,CASSFHPTRGQGQTQYF,TGTGCCAGCAGTTTCCACCCCACCAGGGGGCAAGGTCAGACCCAGTACTTC
TRBV6-2/TRBV6-3,16,TRBD1,TRBJ2-2,few,CASSYLPGQGAGELFF,TGTGCCAGCAGTTACCTTCCGGGACAGGGGGCCGGGGAGCTGTTTTTT
TRBV18,16,TRBD1,TRBJ2-2,NA,CASSLWGQPNTGELFF,TGTGCCAGCTCACTATGGGGACAGCCGAACACCGGGGAGCTGTTTTTT
TRBV5-1,15,NA,TRBJ1-1,NA,CASSLQSHRDTEAFF,TGCGCCAGCAGCTTGCAAAGTCATCGGGACACTGAAGCTTTCTTT
TRBV6-1,14,TRBD1,TRBJ1-2,NA,CASSDQGGTRGYTF,TGTGCCAGCAGTGATCAGGGGGGAACAAGGGGCTACACCTTC
TRBV12-3/TRBV12-4,12,NA,TRBJ2-7,few,CASSPGPYEQYF,TGTGCCAGCAGCCCGGGTCCTTACGAGCAGTACTTC
TRBV11-2,13,NA,TRBJ2-7,once,CASSPEWGYEQYF,TGTGCCAGCAGCCCCGAGTGGGGATACGAGCAGTACTTC
TRBV11-2,15,NA,TRBJ2-1,NA,CASSPSSYLYNEQFF,TGTGCCAGCAGCCCTAGCAGCTACCTCTACAATGAGCAGTTCTTC
TRBV6-5,15,TRBD2,TRBJ2-2,NA,CASRRGTSGTGELFF,TGTGCCAGCAGGCGGGGGACTAGCGGTACCGGGGAGCTGTTTTTT
TRBV12-3/TRBV12-4,13,NA,TRBJ2-6,NA,CASSNVGANVLTF,TGTGCCAGCAGTAACGTAGGGGCCAACGTCCTGACTTTC
TRBV6-5,14,TRBD1,TRBJ2-7,NA,CASRSQQGAGEQYF,TGTGCCAGCAGAAGCCAACAGGGGGCGGGTGAGCAGTACTTC
TRBV28,13,NA,TRBJ1-5,NA,CASRPPVSQPQHF,TGTGCCAGCCGACCCCCCGTAAGTCAGCCCCAGCATTTT
TRBV29-1,14,TRBD1,TRBJ2-1,NA,CSVGQGPSYNEQFF,TGCAGCGTGGGACAGGGCCCGAGCTACAATGAGCAGTTCTTC
TRBV19,11,NA,TRBJ2-3,NA,CASSITDTQYF,TGTGCCAGTAGTATCACAGATACGCAGTATTTT
TRBV6-1,14,NA,TRBJ2-7,NA,CASSEVDGRDEQYF,TGTGCCAGCAGTGAAGTTGACGGCAGGGACGAGCAGTACTTC